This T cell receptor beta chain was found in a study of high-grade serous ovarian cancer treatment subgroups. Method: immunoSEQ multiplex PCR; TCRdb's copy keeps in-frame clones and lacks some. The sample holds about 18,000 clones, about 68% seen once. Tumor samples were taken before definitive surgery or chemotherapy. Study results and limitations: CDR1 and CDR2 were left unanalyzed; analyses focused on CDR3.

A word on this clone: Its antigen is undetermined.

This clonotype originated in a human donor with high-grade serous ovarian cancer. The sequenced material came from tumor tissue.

The CDR3 protein is CASSLDGSREQYF. DNA of the CDR3: TGCGCCAGCAGCTTGGACGGGAGTCGCGAGCAGTACTTC. The chain is built from TRBV5-1 and TRBJ2-7, with D tentatively TRBD2 (6 bases). CDR3 size: 13 residues. Germline V CDR1 and CDR2: SGHRS, YFSETQ. V lost 0 bases and J lost 6, with 10 bases in between.